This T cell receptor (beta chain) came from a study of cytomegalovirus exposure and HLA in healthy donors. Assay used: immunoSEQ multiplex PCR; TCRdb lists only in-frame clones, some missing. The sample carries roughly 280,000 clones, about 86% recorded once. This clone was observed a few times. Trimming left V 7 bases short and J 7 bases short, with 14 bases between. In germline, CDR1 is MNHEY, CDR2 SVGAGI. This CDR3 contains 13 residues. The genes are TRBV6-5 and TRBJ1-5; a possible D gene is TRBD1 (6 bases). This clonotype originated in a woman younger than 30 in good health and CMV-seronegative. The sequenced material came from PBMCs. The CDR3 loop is CASTRGGSQPQHF. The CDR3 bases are TGTGCCAGCACGCGGGGGGGCAGCCAGCCCCAGCATTTT.